Shown below are 15 T cell receptor beta chains from a single sample sequenced in a study of shared clonotypes between healthy human individuals (dated by TCRdb to the early 2020s). Libraries were constructed by the immunoSEQ multiplex PCR assay. TCRdb carries this immuneACCESS record with in-frame sequences only. Its versions omit some clonotypes, under half of them owing to an unresolved V gene in the studies checked, with the rest unexplained. In this sample the table shows 2 million to 2.5 million clones, around 90% of which occur a single time. The top ten clonotypes cover approximately 0.41% of the sample. The specimen sequenced was naive CD4+ T cells from PBMCs. The cell subset or site label, as the study defines it: CD45RA+ positively selected. These receptors were obtained from a man younger than 35 in good health. Some clones in this sample may be carry-over from other donors' samples.

This chain links TRBV11-2 with TRBJ2-7; 9 bases are shared with TRBD1. Trimming at V came to 6 bases and at J to 7 bases, leaving 7 bases not matched to a gene. CDR1 is SGHAT, CDR2 FQNNGV, per germline. This CDR3 contains 13 residues. The chain's CDR3 is CASSLQGAGEQYF. CDR3 coding DNA: TGTGCCAGCAGTTTACAGGGGGCTGGGGAGCAGTACTTC.

This sequence joins TRBV6-5 and TRBJ1-1; TRBD1 aligns across 7 bases. Germline CDR1 is MNHEY and CDR2 is SVGAGI. The CDR3 sequence is 11 residues long. With 2 bases clipped from V and 12 bases from J, the junction kept 3 bases outside the gene matches. CDR3 nucleotide sequence: TGTGCCAGCAGTTACCGGGACAGCCCTTTCTTT. Translation: CASSYRDSPFF.

Turning to this clone: Different DNA sequences within this sample yield the same CDR3. The genes are TRBV19 and TRBJ1-5, with TRBD1 as a possible D gene (5 bases). V was trimmed by 3 bases and J by 5 bases, leaving 8 bases between them. This CDR3 has 13 amino acids. Looked up from germline, CDR1 is LNHDA and CDR2 is SQIVND (reference sequence). The CDR3 DNA sequence: TGTGCCAGTAGTATTGAGGGGCATCAGCCCCAGCATTTT. Its translation: CASSIEGHQPQHF.

The gene calls are TRBV15 and TRBJ1-1; D unresolved. Looked up from germline, CDR1 is LNHNV and CDR2 is YYDKDF (reference sequence). The V end was cut by 5 bases, the J end by 1 base, with 5 bases between. The CDR3 length is 12 residues. CDR3 coding DNA: TGTGCCACCAGCCCCGCGAACACTGAAGCTTTCTTT. It specifies CATSPANTEAFF.

V and J are TRBV2 and TRBJ1-2, with D tentatively TRBD1 (5 bases). Germline CDR1 reads SNHLY; CDR2 reads FYNNEI. This CDR3 contains 14 residues. V gave up 3 bases and J gave up 3 bases, with 11 bases separating them. The CDR3 DNA reads TGTGCCAGCAGTGAGAAGACAGTATACTATGGCTACACCTTC. Translated: CASSEKTVYYGYTF.

The V call is TRBV27, the J call TRBJ2-7; 12 bases fit TRBD2. The V segment lost 4 bases and the J segment 3 bases; nucleotides outside the gene matches: 4. Looked up from germline, CDR1 is MNHEY and CDR2 is SMNVEV (reference sequence). The CDR3 totals 15 residues. The CDR3 region has the DNA TGTGCCAGCAGTTCCGGACTAGCGGGAATCTACGAGCAGTACTTC. This sequence encodes CASSSGLAGIYEQYF.

The sample holds one count of this clone. J is TRBJ2-1 and V is TRBV11-3; D is unclear. Germline V gene data show CDR1 as SGHNT and CDR2 as YENEEA. V lost 2 bases and J 8 bases, leaving 13 bases between the germline ends. The CDR3 length is 14 residues. CDR3 sequence: CASSLSSFRDEQFF. The CDR3 nucleotides are TGTGCCAGCAGCTTAAGCTCCTTTAGGGATGAGCAGTTCTTC.

The chain joins TRBV5-8 to TRBJ1-1, with D unresolved. In germline, CDR1 is SGHTS, CDR2 YDEGEE. The V end lost 0 bases, the J end lost 2 bases, and 8 bases lay between the germline ends. There are 14 residues in the CDR3. CDR3 sequence reads: CASSLGAANTEAFF. CDR3 nucleotides: TGTGCCAGCAGCTTGGGTGCAGCAAACACTGAAGCTTTCTTT.

The chain joins TRBV6-5 to TRBJ1-6; D is uncertain. The germline CDR1 and CDR2 sequences are MNHEY and SVGAGI. The CDR3 extends over 13 amino acids. Trimming took off 0 bases at V and 11 bases at J, with 8 bases between the two ends. DNA for the CDR3: TGTGCCAGCAGTTACTCGTGGGAGACACCCCTCCACTTT. This codes for CASSYSWETPLHF.

This clone was counted once. The gene calls are TRBV18 and TRBJ1-1; 9 bases line up with TRBD1. Trimming cost V 2 bases and J 7 bases; bases outside gene matches: 11. Looked up from germline, CDR1 is KGHSH and CDR2 is LQKENI. This CDR3 is built from 16 residues. The CDR3 is CASSPGQGLPYGEAFF. The CDR3 DNA is TGTGCCAGCTCACCAGGACAGGGGCTACCCTATGGTGAAGCTTTCTTT.

CDR3 amino acids: CASSVGPGQGAGYTF. The CDR3 region has the DNA TGTGCCAGCAGCGTGGGACCGGGACAGGGGGCCGGCTACACCTTC. The V call is TRBV9, the J call TRBJ1-2, with 12 bases matching TRBD1. This CDR3 has 15 amino acids. The germline V gene encodes CDR1 SGDLS and CDR2 YYNGEE. The V and J ends lost 2 bases and 8 bases, in that order; junction bases with no gene match: 7.

CDR3 amino acids: CASSKIQGAKIETQYF. CDR3 coding DNA: TGCGCCAGCAGCAAGATACAGGGGGCGAAAATAGAGACCCAGTACTTC. The chain recombines TRBV5-1 with TRBJ2-5; 9 bases are shared with TRBD1. Germline CDR1 and CDR2: SGHRS and YFSETQ. CDR3 length: 16 amino acids. V shed 4 bases, J shed 4 bases, and the junction held 11 bases outside the gene matches.

The V gene is TRBV6-1, the J gene TRBJ1-1; D gene unclear. Trimming left V 6 bases short and J 5 bases short, with 19 bases between. Germline CDR1 is MNHNS and CDR2 is SASEGT. The CDR3 is made up of 15 amino acids. For the CDR3, the DNA is TGTGCCAGCAGCCCCGTAACCTGGGAACGGACTGAAGCTTTCTTT. Translated: CASSPVTWERTEAFF.

Turning to this clone: The identical CDR3 is also encoded by other nucleotide sequences in the sample. The chain uses TRBV30 and TRBJ1-2; D is ambiguous. Trimming removed 2 bases from V and 4 bases from J, with 8 bases in between. Per the germline V gene, CDR1 is GTSNPN and CDR2 is SVGIG (reference sequence). This CDR3 is 12 amino acids long. The CDR3 spells CAWSYVSYGYTF. The CDR3 coding sequence is TGTGCCTGGAGTTACGTTTCCTATGGCTACACCTTC.

This clone showed up just a few times. This chain uses TRBV30 with TRBJ1-1; possibly TRBD1 for D (5 bases). The CDR3 has 12 amino acids. From germline, CDR1 is GTSNPN and CDR2 SVGIG (reference sequence). Trimming removed 1 base from V and 6 bases from J, with 9 bases in between. CDR3 in DNA: TGTGCCTGGAGTGAGGGGTGGGCTGAAGCTTTCTTT. This sequence encodes CAWSEGWAEAFF.